This T cell receptor beta chain was recovered during a study of blood T cells in healthy people across ages. A second PCR of 7 to 11 cycles used a sample-barcoded 5' primer and a J-beta primer mix. Tags on each cDNA molecule came from a template-switch adaptor with 12 random nucleotides. TCRdb ran MiXCR on the 5' RACE reads and lists one entry per CDR3 protein. The sample includes fewer than 900,000 distinct CDR3 sequences, about 52% of them seen just once. This clonotype turned up a few times. The sequence was obtained from a woman aged 60-75 years in good health. The specimen was blood.

The CDR3 DNA is TGTGCCACCAGCCTCCGGGACCCCGAGGGGGATACGCAGTATTTT. Amino acid sequence: CATSLRDPEGDTQYF. The chain combines TRBV15 with TRBJ2-3; D could derive from TRBD1 or TRBD2 (5 bases each). The CDR3 runs to 15 residues. Germline V gene sequence: CDR1 LNHNV, CDR2 YYDKDF (reference sequence). V lost 5 bases, J lost 6 bases, and 18 bases lay in between.